The clone carrying this TCR beta chain was recorded only once. This entry comes from a study of blood T cell repertoires in COVID-19. As for the study in general: Sources were T cells, B-cell-depleted T cells, or PBMCs; the material itself was cDNA or gDNA.

V was pared by 4 bases and J by 3 bases, with 7 bases between. The CDR3 is made up of 12 amino acids. Germline CDR1 reads MNHEY; CDR2 reads SVGEGT. Assay: immunoSEQ multiplex PCR; the TCRdb copy retains only in-frame clones and omits some. The sample includes 150,000 to 200,000 clones, about 82% of them seen just once. The sample was peripheral blood. The rearrangement links TRBV6-2 or TRBV6-3 to TRBJ2-7; a possible D gene is TRBD1 (5 bases). This sequence originates from a man in his fifties with active or convalescent COVID-19. The CDR3 region is CASSLQDYEQYF. DNA for the CDR3: TGTGCCAGCAGTTTACAGGACTACGAGCAGTACTTC.